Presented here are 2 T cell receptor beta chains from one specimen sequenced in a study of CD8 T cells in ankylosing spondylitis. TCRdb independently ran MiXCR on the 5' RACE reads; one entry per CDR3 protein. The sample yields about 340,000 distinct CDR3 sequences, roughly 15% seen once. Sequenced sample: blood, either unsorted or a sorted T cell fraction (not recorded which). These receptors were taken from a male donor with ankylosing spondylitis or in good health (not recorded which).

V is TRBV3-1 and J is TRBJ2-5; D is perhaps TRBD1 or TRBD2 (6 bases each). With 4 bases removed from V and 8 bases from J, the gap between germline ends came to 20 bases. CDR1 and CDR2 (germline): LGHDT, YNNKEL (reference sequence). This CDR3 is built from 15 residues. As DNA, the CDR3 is TGTGCCAGCAGCCCCACGAGGGGGGCCTCTGTCACCCAGTACTTC. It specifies CASSPTRGASVTQYF.

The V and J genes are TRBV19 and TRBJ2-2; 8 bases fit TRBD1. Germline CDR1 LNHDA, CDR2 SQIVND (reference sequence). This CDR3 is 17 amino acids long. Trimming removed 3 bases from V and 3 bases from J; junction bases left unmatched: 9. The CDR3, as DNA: TGTGCCAGTAGTATGCCGTCGGACAGGGTAGACACCGGGGAGCTGTTTTTT. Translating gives CASSMPSDRVDTGELFF. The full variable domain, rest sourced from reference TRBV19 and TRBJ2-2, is DGGITQSPKYLFRKEGQNVTLSCEQNLNHDAMYWYRQDPGQGLRLIYYSQIVNDFQKGDIAEGYSVSREKKESFPLTVTSAQKNPTAFYLCASSMPSDRVDTGELFFGEGSRLTVL.